This T cell receptor (beta chain) was recorded in a study of T cells in Graves' hyperthyroidism and ophthalmopathy. This clonotype was observed at least ten times. From RNA transcripts, TCR beta CDR3 regions were amplified. RT-PCR in the first round (using the HTBI primer set) targeted the TCR CDR3. MiXCR, applied by TCRdb to the multiplex PCR reads, yields one record per CDR3 protein. The sample includes over 300,000 distinct CDR3 sequences, about 15% of them seen just once. Germline CDR1 is DFQATT and CDR2 is SNEGSKA (reference sequence). V shed 5 bases and J shed 1 base, with 15 bases lying between them. The CDR3 has 14 amino acids.

The sequenced material came from blood. The clonotype was recovered from an older woman with Graves' hyperthyroidism. J is TRBJ2-7 and V is TRBV20-1; D could derive from TRBD1 or TRBD2 (6 bases each). The CDR3 DNA reads as TGCAGTGCTGGAGGGGGAGGACTTTCCTACGAGCAGTACTTC. Translating gives CSAGGGGLSYEQYF.